This T cell receptor beta chain was profiled in a study of T cell responses to AZD1222 COVID-19 vaccine. The repertoire was sequenced with immunoSEQ multiplex PCR; TCRdb's copy has only in-frame clones and lacks some. This table has 40,000 to 55,000 clones, around 90% appearing once. This CDR3 region has 12 residues. The ends were cut back, 5 bases at V and 6 bases at J, with 11 bases in the middle. Germline CDR1 is SGHNT and CDR2 is YYREEE (reference sequence). Of note for this clone: Its target is not known.

Regarding the study as a whole: Reports say nearly half of spike-specific TCRs go after unmutated variant regions.

V and J are TRBV5-4 and TRBJ1-1, with D maybe TRBD1 (6 bases). The TCR was taken from an adult who received the AZD1222 COVID-19 vaccine. Sequenced here: peripheral blood, sampled 28 days after the second AZD1222 dose. CDR3 nucleotide sequence: TGTGCCAGCAGGCAGGGGACCGCTGAAGCTTTCTTT. This sequence encodes CASRQGTAEAFF.